The 10 T cell receptor beta chains reported below all come from one sample, sequenced in a study of OX40 agonist ivuxolimab in advanced cancers. The assay was immunoSEQ multiplex PCR, and TCRdb's table has in-frame clones only and misses some. The sample includes some 100,000 clones, around 89% of them seen just once. The input for sequencing was CD4+ or CD8+ T cells sorted from blood, taken in a trial of the OX40 agonist ivuxolimab. These receptors all stem from an adult with an advanced solid tumor such as melanoma, head and neck, liver or kidney cancer.

The V gene is TRBV7-8, the J gene TRBJ2-2; D unclear. The CDR3 runs 12 residues. The V gene's germline CDR1 is SGHVS and CDR2 FQNEAQ. Trimming removed 1 base at V and 9 bases at J, with 6 bases between. The CDR3 loop is CASSLGPRELFF. CDR3 bases: TGTGCCAGCAGCTTAGGGCCCCGGGAGCTGTTTTTT.

The chain carries TRBV28 and TRBJ2-2; unclear D gene. The CDR3 extends over 15 amino acids. Trimming pared 2 bases from V and 0 bases from J, leaving 7 bases between. Germline CDR1 is MDHEN and CDR2 is SYDVKM. The CDR3 reads CASSLSPANTGELFF. For the CDR3, the DNA is TGTGCCAGCAGTTTAAGTCCGGCGAACACCGGGGAGCTGTTTTTT.

CDR3 residues: CASSRQTSGSYEQYF. CDR3 coding DNA: TGTGCCAGCAGCCGGCAGACTAGCGGGAGTTACGAGCAGTACTTC. V is TRBV21-1 and J is TRBJ2-7; the D call of TRBD2 is as the table states it, not checked on the DNA. TRBV21-1 is designated a pseudogene. The CDR3 sequence is 15 residues long.

The rearrangement links TRBV15 to TRBJ2-1; D ambiguous. Deletions cut 5 bases from V and 4 bases from J, with 6 bases between. Germline values: CDR1 LNHNV, CDR2 YYDKDF (reference sequence). The CDR3 sequence is 12 residues long. CDR3 in amino acids: CATSLTYNEQFF. The CDR3 nucleotides are TGTGCCACCAGCCTTACTTACAATGAGCAGTTCTTC.

As for this clone: The germline gene is not matched at one end of the junction; a read error may be the cause. V and J are TRBV30 and TRBJ2-4, with 7 bases aligning to TRBD1. Germline V lookup: CDR1 GTSNPN, CDR2 SVGIG (reference sequence). This CDR3 region has 13 residues. This CDR3 reads CAWSDRSGTALDF. The CDR3 nucleotides are TGTGCCTGGAGTGATCGATCCGGGACAGCTCTGGACTTC.

This chain uses TRBV7-8 with TRBJ2-7; no definite D call. Between the trimmed V and J ends, which lost 5 bases and 8 bases, there was a span of 10 bases. Germline V gene lookup returns CDR1 SGHVS and CDR2 FQNEAQ. The CDR3 loop spans 11 amino acids. The CDR3 coding sequence is TGTGCCAGCAGCCCGCAACGTCAGCAGTACTTC. Its protein product is CASSPQRQQYF.

This chain links TRBV19 with TRBJ1-1; no definite D call. Germline V gene sequence: CDR1 LNHDA, CDR2 SQIVND (reference sequence). V shed 1 base and J shed 3 bases, with 18 bases lying between them. The CDR3 contains 17 residues. The CDR3 loop reads CASSIGRNSGADTEAFF. CDR3 bases: TGTGCCAGTAGTATAGGGAGAAACTCGGGAGCTGACACTGAAGCTTTCTTT.

CDR3 in amino acids: CATSRDHHAVDEQFF. CDR3 in DNA: TGTGCCACCAGCAGAGACCACCATGCGGTCGATGAGCAGTTCTTC. The rearrangement joins TRBV15 to TRBJ2-1; D is unresolved. CDR3 length: 15 residues. CDR1 is LNHNV and CDR2 is YYDKDF in the germline V gene (reference sequence). Trimming pared 0 bases from V and 8 bases from J, leaving 14 bases between.

The chain employs TRBV10-3 and TRBJ2-1, with 10 positions matching TRBD1. Trimming removed 10 bases from V and 8 bases from J; junction bases left unmatched: 8. CDR1 and CDR2 (germline): ENHRY, SYGVKD. This CDR3 spans 13 amino acids. The CDR3: CATGTGDRDEQFF. CDR3 DNA sequence: TGTGCCACTGGGACAGGGGATCGGGATGAGCAGTTCTTC.

This chain joins TRBV30 and TRBJ1-4; 7 nucleotides agree with TRBD1. The CDR3 consists of 14 residues. Germline loops: CDR1 GTSNPN, CDR2 SVGIG (reference sequence). The J segment lost 7 bases and the V segment lost 4 bases, leaving 9 bases of the junction unmatched. The chain's CDR3 is CAWTGGAGGEKLFF. The CDR3 DNA follows: TGTGCCTGGACCGGAGGGGCAGGGGGTGAAAAACTGTTTTTT.